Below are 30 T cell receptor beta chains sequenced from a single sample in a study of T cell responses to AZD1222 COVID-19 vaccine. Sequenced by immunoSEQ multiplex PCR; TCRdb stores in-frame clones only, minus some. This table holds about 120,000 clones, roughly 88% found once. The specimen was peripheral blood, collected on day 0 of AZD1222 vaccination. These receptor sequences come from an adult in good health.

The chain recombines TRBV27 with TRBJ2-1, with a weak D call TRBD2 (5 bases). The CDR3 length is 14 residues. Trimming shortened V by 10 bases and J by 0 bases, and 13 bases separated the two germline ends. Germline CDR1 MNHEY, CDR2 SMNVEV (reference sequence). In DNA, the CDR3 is TGTGCCACAAGAGGGTCTAGCTCCTACAATGAGCAGTTCTTC. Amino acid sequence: CATRGSSSYNEQFF.

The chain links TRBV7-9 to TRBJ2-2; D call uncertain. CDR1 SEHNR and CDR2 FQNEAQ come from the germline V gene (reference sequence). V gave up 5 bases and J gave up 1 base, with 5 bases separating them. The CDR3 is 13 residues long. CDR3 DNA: TGTGCCAGCAGCCCACAGAACACCGGGGAGCTGTTTTTT. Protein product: CASSPQNTGELFF.

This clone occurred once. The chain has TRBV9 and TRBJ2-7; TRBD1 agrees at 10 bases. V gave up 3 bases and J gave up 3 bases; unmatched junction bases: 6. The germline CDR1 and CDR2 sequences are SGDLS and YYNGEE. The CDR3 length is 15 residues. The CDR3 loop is CASSERGTGDYEQYF. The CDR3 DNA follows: TGTGCCAGCAGCGAGAGGGGGACAGGGGACTACGAGCAGTACTTC.

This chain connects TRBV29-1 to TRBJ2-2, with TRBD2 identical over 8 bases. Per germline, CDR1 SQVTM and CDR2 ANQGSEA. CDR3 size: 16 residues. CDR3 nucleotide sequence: TGCACCTCTCGAGGGGAGCGGGGGATAAGAACCGGGGAGCTGTTTTTT. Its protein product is CTSRGERGIRTGELFF.

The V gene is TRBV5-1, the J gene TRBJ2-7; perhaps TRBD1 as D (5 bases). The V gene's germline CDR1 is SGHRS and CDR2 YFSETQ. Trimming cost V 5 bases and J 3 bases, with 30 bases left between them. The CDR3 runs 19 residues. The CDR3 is CASSRGGVSTGAGIYEQYF. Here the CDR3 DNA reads TGCGCCAGCAGTCGTGGTGGGGTAAGCACAGGTGCCGGAATCTACGAGCAGTACTTC.

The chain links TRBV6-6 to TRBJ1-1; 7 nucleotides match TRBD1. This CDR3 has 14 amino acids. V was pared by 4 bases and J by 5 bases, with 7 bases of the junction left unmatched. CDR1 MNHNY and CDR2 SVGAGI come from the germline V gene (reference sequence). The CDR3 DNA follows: TGTGCCAGCAGTTTGGGACAGTCCCAAACTGAAGCTTTCTTT. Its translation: CASSLGQSQTEAFF.

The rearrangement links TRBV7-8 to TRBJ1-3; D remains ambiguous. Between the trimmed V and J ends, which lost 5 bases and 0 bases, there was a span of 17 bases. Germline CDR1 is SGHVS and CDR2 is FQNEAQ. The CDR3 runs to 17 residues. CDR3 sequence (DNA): TGTGCCAGCAGCGCAGACTTAGGGCACCTCTCTGGAAACACCATATATTTT. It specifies CASSADLGHLSGNTIYF.

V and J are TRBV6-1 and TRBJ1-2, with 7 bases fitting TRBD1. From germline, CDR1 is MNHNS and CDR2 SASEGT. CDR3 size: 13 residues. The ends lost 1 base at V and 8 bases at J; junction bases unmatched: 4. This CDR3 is CASSEGQGGGYTF. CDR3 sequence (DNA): TGTGCCAGCAGTGAAGGACAGGGAGGCGGCTACACCTTC.

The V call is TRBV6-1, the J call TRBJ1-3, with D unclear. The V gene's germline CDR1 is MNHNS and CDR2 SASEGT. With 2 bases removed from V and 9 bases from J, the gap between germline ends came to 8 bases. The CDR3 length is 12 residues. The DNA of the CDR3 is TGTGCCAGCAGTGAAAGCCTATCCACCATATATTTT. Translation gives CASSESLSTIYF.

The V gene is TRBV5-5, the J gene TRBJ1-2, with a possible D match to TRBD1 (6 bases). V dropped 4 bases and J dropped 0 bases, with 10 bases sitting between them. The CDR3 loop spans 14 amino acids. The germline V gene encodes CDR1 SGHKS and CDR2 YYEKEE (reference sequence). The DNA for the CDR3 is TGTGCCAGCAGCGCCGGACAGTCTAACTATGGCTACACCTTC. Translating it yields CASSAGQSNYGYTF.

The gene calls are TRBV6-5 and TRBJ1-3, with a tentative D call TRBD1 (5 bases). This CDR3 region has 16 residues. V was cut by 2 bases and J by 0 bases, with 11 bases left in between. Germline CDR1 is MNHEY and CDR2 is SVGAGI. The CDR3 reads CASSYLGRFSGNTIYF. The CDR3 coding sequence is TGTGCCAGCAGTTACCTGGGACGTTTCTCTGGAAACACCATATATTTT.

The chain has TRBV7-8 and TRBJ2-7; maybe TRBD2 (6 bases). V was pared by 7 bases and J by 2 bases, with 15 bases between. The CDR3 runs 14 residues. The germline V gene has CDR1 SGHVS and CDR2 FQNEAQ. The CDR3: CASTRDLGPYEQYF. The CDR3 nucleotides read TGTGCCAGCACCCGGGACTTAGGGCCCTACGAGCAGTACTTC.

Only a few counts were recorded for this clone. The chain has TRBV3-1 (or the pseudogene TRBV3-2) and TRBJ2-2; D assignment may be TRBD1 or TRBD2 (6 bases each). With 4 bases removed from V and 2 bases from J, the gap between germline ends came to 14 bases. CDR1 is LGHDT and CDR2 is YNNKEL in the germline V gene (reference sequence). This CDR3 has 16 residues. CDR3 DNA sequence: TGTGCCAGCAGCCTTAAGGGGGGCCTAAACACCGGGGAGCTGTTTTTT. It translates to CASSLKGGLNTGELFF.

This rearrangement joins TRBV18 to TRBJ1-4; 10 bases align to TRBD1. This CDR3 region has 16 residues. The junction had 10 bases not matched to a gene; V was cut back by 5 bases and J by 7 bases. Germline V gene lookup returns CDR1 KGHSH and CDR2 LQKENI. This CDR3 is CASSLGTGARSEKLFF. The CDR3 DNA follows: TGTGCCAGCTCATTAGGGACAGGGGCGCGGAGTGAAAAACTGTTTTTT.

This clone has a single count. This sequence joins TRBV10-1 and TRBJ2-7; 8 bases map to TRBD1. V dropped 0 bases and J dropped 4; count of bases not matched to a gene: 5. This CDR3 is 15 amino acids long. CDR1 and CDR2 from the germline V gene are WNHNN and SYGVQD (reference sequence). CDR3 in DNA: TGCGCCAGCAGTGAGTCCCAGGGGGCCCCGTACGAGCAGTACTTC. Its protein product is CASSESQGAPYEQYF.

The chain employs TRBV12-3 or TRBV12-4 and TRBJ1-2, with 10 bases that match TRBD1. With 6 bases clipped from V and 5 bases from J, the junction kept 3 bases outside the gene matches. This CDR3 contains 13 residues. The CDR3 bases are TGTGCCAGCAGAGAGGGACAGGGGTATGGCTACACCTTC. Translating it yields CASREGQGYGYTF.

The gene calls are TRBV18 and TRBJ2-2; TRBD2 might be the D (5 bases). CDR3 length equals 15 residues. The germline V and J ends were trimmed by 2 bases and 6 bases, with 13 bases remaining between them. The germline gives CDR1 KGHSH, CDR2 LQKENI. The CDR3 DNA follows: TGTGCCAGCTCACCATCGGAACTAGGATCCGGGGAGCTGTTTTTT. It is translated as CASSPSELGSGELFF.

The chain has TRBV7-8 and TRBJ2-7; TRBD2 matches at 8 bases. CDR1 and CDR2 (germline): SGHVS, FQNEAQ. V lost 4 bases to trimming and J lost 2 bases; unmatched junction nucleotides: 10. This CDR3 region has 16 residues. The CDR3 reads CASSYLSTGGAYEQYF. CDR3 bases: TGTGCCAGCAGCTACCTATCTACCGGGGGGGCCTACGAGCAGTACTTC.

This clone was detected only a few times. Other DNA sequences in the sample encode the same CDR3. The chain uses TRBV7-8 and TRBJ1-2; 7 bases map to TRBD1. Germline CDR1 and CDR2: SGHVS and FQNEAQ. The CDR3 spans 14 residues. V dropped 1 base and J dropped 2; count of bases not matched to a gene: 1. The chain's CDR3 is CASSLGQGNYGYTF. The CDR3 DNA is TGTGCCAGCAGCTTAGGACAGGGAAACTATGGCTACACCTTC.

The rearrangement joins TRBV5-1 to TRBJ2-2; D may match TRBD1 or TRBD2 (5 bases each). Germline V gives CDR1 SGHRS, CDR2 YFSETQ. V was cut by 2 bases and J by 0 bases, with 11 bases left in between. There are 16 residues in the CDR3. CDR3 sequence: CASSFRGVSNTGELFF. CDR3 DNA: TGCGCCAGCAGCTTCCGAGGGGTATCGAACACCGGGGAGCTGTTTTTT.

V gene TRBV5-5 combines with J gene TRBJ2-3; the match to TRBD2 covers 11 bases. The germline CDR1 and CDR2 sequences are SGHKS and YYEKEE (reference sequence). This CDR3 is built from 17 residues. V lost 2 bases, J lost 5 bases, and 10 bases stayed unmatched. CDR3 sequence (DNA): TGTGCCAGCAGCTTAACACCTAGCGGGGGGTACATAGATACGCAGTATTTT. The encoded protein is CASSLTPSGGYIDTQYF.

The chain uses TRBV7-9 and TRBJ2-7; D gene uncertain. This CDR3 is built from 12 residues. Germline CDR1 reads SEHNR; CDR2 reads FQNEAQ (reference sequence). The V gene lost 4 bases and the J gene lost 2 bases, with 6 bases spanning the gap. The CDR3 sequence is CASSYGPYEQYF. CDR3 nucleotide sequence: TGTGCCAGCAGCTACGGGCCCTACGAGCAGTACTTC.

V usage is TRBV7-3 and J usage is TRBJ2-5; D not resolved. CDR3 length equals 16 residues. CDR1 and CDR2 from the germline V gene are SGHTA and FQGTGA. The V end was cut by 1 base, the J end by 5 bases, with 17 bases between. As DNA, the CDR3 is TGTGCCAGCAGCTTAATGCCAGGAGACCCCCTTGAGACCCAGTACTTC. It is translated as CASSLMPGDPLETQYF.

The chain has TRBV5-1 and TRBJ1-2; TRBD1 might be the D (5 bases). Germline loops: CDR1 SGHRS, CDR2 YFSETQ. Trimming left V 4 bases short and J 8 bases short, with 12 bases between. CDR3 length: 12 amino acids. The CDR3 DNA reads TGCGCCAGCAGCCCGAGGGGTCAAGGCTACACCTTC. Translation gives CASSPRGQGYTF.

In DNA, the CDR3 is TGTGCCAGTAGGTTCGCAACTAGCGGGGGAACCTACGAGCAGTACTTC. It is translated as CASRFATSGGTYEQYF. J is TRBJ2-7 and V is TRBV19; 11 bases fit TRBD2. Germline CDR1 reads LNHDA; CDR2 reads SQIVND (reference sequence). Trimming at V came to 6 bases and at J to 2 bases, leaving 9 bases not matched to a gene. The CDR3 sequence is 16 residues long.

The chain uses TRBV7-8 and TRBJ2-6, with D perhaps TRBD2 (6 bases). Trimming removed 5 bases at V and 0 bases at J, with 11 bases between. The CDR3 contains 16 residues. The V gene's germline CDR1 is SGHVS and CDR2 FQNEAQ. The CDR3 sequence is CASSAGLLSGANVLTF. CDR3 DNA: TGTGCCAGCAGCGCCGGACTACTCTCTGGGGCCAACGTCCTGACTTTC. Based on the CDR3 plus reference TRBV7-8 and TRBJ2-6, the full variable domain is GAGVSQSPRYKVAKRGQDVALRCDPISGHVSLFWYQQALGQGPEFLTYFQNEAQLDKSGLPSDRFFAERPEGSVSTLKIQRTQQEDSAVYLCASSAGLLSGANVLTFGAGSRLTVL.

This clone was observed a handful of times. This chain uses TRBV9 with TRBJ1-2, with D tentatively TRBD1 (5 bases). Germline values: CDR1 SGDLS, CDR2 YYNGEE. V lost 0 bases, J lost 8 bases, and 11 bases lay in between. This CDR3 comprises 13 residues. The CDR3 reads CASSVGAGRGYTF. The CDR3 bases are TGTGCCAGCAGCGTAGGCGCAGGGCGAGGCTACACCTTC.

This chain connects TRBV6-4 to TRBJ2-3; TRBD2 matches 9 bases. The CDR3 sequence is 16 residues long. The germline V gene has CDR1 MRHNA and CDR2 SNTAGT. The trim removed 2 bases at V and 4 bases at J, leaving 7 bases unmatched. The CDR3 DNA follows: TGTGCCAGCAGTGACGCCGGTAGCGGGGGCGCAGATACGCAGTATTTT. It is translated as CASSDAGSGGADTQYF.

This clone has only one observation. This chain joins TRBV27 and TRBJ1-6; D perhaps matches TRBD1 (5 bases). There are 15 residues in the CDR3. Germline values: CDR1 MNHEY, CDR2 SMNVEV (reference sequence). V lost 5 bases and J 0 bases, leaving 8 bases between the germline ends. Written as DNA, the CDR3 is TGTGCCAGCAGTGACAGAAGCTCCTATAATTCACCCCTCCACTTT. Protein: CASSDRSSYNSPLHF.

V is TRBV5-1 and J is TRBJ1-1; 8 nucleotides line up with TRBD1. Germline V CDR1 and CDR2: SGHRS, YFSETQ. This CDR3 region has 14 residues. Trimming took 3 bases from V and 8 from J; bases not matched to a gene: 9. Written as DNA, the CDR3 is TGCGCCAGCAGCTCTCTAACAGGGGGGGCCGAAGCTTTCTTT. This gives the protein CASSSLTGGAEAFF. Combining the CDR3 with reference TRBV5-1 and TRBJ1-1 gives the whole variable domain KAGVTQTPRYLIKTRGQQVTLSCSPISGHRSVSWYQQTPGQGLQFLFEYFSETQRNKGNFPGRFSGRQFSNSRSEMNVSTLELGDSALYLCASSSLTGGAEAFFGQGTRLTVV.